Following are 8 T cell receptor beta chains from one sample sequenced in a study of cytomegalovirus exposure and HLA in healthy donors. PCR amplification relied on 60 Vbeta primers (plus 13 Jbeta primers). Assay used: immunoSEQ multiplex PCR; TCRdb lists only in-frame clones, some missing. The sample consists of 70,000 to 95,000 clones, 70% to 90% of them appearing once. The sample was PBMCs. The receptors derive from a woman younger than 35 in good health and CMV-seropositive.

CDR3 bases: TGCGCCAGCAGATACCAGGGGAATATGATGGACGAGCAGTACTTC. Its translation is CASRYQGNMMDEQYF. The chain is built from TRBV5-1 and TRBJ2-7; a weak D match, TRBD1 (6 bases). The CDR3 loop spans 15 amino acids. V lost 5 bases and J 5 bases, leaving 20 bases between the germline ends. Germline V CDR1 and CDR2: SGHRS, YFSETQ.

The chain recombines TRBV13 with TRBJ2-1; possibly TRBD1 for D (5 bases). V lost 3 bases, J lost 7 bases, and 25 bases lay in between. The CDR3 consists of 18 residues. Germline CDR1 PRHDT, CDR2 FYEKMQ (reference sequence). CDR3 nucleotide sequence: TGTGCCAGCAGCTTTGGGGTATTGTTTCAGGGTTCTTCGAATGAGCAGTTCTTC. This encodes CASSFGVLFQGSSNEQFF.

The J gene is TRBJ2-2, the V gene TRBV11-2; 7 positions match TRBD2. CDR1 and CDR2 (germline): SGHAT, FQNNGV. Trimming took 4 bases from V and 7 from J; bases not matched to a gene: 3. CDR3 length: 13 residues. DNA of the CDR3: TGTGCCAGCAGCTGGGAGGGTCTCGGGGAGCTGTTTTTT. Its translation: CASSWEGLGELFF.

The rearrangement joins TRBV4-1 to TRBJ1-4; D not resolved. V was shortened by 1 base and J by 10 bases, with 13 bases between the two germline ends. Looked up from germline, CDR1 is MGHRA and CDR2 is YSYEKL. This CDR3 region has 14 residues. CDR3 bases: TGCGCCAGCAGCCAAGTGGGCCTAAGCGGAAAACTGTTTTTT. Encoded protein: CASSQVGLSGKLFF.

V and J are TRBV9 and TRBJ2-1, with 7 bases that match TRBD2. The J segment lost 5 bases and the V segment lost 4 bases, leaving 9 bases of the junction unmatched. Germline V CDR1 and CDR2: SGDLS, YYNGEE. The CDR3 is made up of 15 amino acids. DNA for the CDR3: TGTGCCAGCAGCCCATTTGATGGGAGGGACAATGAGCAGTTCTTC. This translates into CASSPFDGRDNEQFF.

This CDR3 is CASSYATWGGSNQPQHF. The DNA of the CDR3 is TGTGCCAGCAGCTATGCTACTTGGGGGGGAAGCAATCAGCCCCAGCATTTT. The chain carries TRBV5-6 and TRBJ1-5, with D maybe TRBD1 (5 bases). The CDR3 totals 17 residues. The V gene lost 3 bases and the J gene lost 1 base, with 17 bases spanning the gap. The germline CDR1 and CDR2 sequences are SGHDT and YYEEEE. Full variable domain (remainder filled in from reference TRBV5-6 and TRBJ1-5): DAGVTQSPTHLIKTRGQQVTLRCSPKSGHDTVSWYQQALGQGPQFIFQYYEEEERQRGNFPDRFSGHQFPNYSSELNVNALLLGDSALYLCASSYATWGGSNQPQHFGDGTRLSIL.

The genes are TRBV9 and TRBJ2-7; 7 bases align to TRBD1. With V trimmed by 0 bases and J by 2 bases, 5 bases remained unmatched. CDR1 and CDR2 (germline): SGDLS, YYNGEE. CDR3 length equals 15 residues. CDR3 sequence reads: CASSVGVGTAYEQYF. CDR3 nucleotides: TGTGCCAGCAGCGTAGGGGTAGGGACAGCCTACGAGCAGTACTTC.

The rearrangement uses TRBV7-8 and TRBJ1-3, with a possible D match to TRBD1 (6 bases). V was cut by 1 base and J by 1 base, with 11 bases left in between. The CDR3 is made up of 16 amino acids. CDR1 is SGHVS, CDR2 FQNEAQ, per germline. CDR3 residues: CASSLGQGMSGNTIYF. DNA of the CDR3: TGTGCCAGCAGCTTAGGTCAGGGGATGTCTGGAAACACCATATATTTT.